The subject of this entry is one TCR beta chain. Recruitment covered about two dozen US areas and drew participants whose ages spanned about 18 to 95 years. These data originate in a study of blood T cell repertoires in COVID-19. Overall study context: PBMCs, B-cell-depleted T cells, or T cells provided the cDNA or gDNA that made up the material.

Using immunoSEQ multiplex PCR, the repertoire was profiled, and TCRdb retains in-frame clones only, with some absent. The repertoire holds around 300,000 clones, with 70% to 90% as singletons. The sequencing input was PBMCs or T cells enriched from blood (not recorded which). The TCR sequence derives from a woman under 40 who had recovered from COVID-19.

The CDR3 here is CAGGDRDRVEAFF. The DNA for the CDR3 is TGTGCCGGCGGGGACCGGGACAGGGTTGAAGCTTTCTTT. The rearrangement joins TRBV7-9 to TRBJ1-1; 9 nucleotides agree with TRBD1. CDR1 and CDR2 (germline): SEHNR, FQNEAQ (reference sequence). The CDR3 runs 13 residues. With V trimmed by 11 bases and J by 7 bases, 11 bases remained unmatched.